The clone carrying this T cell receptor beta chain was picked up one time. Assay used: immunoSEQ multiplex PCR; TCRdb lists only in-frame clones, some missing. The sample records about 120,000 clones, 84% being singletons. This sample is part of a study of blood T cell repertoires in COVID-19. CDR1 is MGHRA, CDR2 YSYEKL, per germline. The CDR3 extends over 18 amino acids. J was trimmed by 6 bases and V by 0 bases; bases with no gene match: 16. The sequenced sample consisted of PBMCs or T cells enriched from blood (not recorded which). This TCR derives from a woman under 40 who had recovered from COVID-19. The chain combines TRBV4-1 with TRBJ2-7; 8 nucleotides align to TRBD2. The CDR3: CASSQDLFGLARSGEQYF. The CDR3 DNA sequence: TGCGCCAGCAGCCAAGATCTGTTCGGACTAGCTAGGTCCGGCGAGCAGTACTTC.